In its sample, the clone carrying this T cell receptor (beta chain) was seen once. What it binds is unknown. Other nucleotide sequences from this sample produce the same CDR3. The data were obtained in a study of T cell clones after liver transplantation. The overall study: In this trial, immunosuppression withdrawal was attempted within 2 years of liver transplant. Pre-transplant mixed lymphocyte reactions yielded third-party-reactive TCRbeta sequences as comparators for graft-donor-reactive sequences. Points from the study as a whole: Migration into the graft, not deletion, may explain lost graft donor-reactive T cells.

Data came from immunoSEQ multiplex PCR; TCRdb stores just in-frame clones and leaves some out. The sample lists under 150,000 clones; about nine tenths were seen once. Per germline, CDR1 KGHSH and CDR2 LQKENI. J gave up 1 base and V 3 bases, and 6 bases lay outside the gene matches. The CDR3 runs 15 residues. The chain combines TRBV18 with TRBJ2-7, with TRBD1 matching over 7 bases. The sequencing here drew on CD4+ T cells from blood, taken 12 months after liver transplant. The receptor's source is a human patient who received a liver transplant. The graft donor may be the source of some T cells. The DNA of the CDR3 is TGTGCCAGCTCACCTTCAGGGGGTTTTTCCTACGAGCAGTACTTC. Amino acids: CASSPSGGFSYEQYF. Looking up the rest from reference TRBV18 and TRBJ2-7 gives the full variable domain: NAGVMQNPRHLVRRRGQEARLRCSPMKGHSHVYWYRQLPEEGLKFMVYLQKENIIDESGMPKERFSAEFPKEGPSILRIQQVVRGDSAAYFCASSPSGGFSYEQYFGPGTRLTVT.